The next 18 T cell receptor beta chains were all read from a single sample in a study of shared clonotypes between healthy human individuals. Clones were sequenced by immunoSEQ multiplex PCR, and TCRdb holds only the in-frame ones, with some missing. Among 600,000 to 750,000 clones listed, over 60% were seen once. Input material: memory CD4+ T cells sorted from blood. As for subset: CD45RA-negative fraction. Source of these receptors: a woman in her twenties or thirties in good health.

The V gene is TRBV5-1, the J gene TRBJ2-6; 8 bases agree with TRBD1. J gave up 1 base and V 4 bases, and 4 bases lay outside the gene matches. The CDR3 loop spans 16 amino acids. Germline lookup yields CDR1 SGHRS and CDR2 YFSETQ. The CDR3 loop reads CASSGDRRSGANVLTF. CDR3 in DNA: TGCGCCAGCAGCGGGGACAGGAGATCTGGGGCCAACGTCCTGACTTTC. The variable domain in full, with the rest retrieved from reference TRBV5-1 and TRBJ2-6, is KAGVTQTPRYLIKTRGQQVTLSCSPISGHRSVSWYQQTPGQGLQFLFEYFSETQRNKGNFPGRFSGRQFSNSRSEMNVSTLELGDSALYLCASSGDRRSGANVLTFGAGSRLTVL.

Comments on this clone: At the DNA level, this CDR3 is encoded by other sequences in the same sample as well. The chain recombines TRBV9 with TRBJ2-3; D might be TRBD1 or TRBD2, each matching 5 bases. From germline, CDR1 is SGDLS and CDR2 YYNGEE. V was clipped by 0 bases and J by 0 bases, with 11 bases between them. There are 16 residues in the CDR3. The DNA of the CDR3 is TGTGCCAGCAGCGTAGGTCGCCGGGACAGCACAGATACGCAGTATTTT. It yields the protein CASSVGRRDSTDTQYF.

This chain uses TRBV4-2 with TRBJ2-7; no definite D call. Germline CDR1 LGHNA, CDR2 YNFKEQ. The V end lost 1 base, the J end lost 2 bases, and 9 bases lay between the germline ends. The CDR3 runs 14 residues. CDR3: CASSQGGTTYEQYF. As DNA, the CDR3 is TGTGCCAGCAGCCAAGGGGGTACCACCTACGAGCAGTACTTC.

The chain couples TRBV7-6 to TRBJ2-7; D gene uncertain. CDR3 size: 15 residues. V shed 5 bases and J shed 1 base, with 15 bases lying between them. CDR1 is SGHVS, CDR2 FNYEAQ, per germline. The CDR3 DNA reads TGTGCCAGCAGCAAGCCTGCCGGAAGTTCCTACGAGCAGTACTTC. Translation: CASSKPAGSSYEQYF. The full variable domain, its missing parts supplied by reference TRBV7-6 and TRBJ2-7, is GAGVSQSPRYKVTKRGQDVALRCDPISGHVSLYWYRQALGQGPEFLTYFNYEAQQDKSGLPNDRFSAERPEGSISTLTIQRTEQRDSAMYRCASSKPAGSSYEQYFGPGTRLTVT.

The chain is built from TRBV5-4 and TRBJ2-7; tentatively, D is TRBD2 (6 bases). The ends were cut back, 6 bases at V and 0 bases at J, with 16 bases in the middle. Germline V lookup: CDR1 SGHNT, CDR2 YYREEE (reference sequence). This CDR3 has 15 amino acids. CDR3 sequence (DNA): TGTGCCAGCAACCGTCCCTGGGACTCCTCCTACGAGCAGTACTTC. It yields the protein CASNRPWDSSYEQYF.

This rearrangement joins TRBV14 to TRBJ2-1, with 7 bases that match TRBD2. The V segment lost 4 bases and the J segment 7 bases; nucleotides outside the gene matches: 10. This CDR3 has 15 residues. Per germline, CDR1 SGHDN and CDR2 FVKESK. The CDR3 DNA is TGTGCCAGCAGCCTACTAGCGACAGCTCTTAATGAGCAGTTCTTC. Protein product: CASSLLATALNEQFF. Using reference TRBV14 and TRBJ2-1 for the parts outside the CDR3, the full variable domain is EAGVTQFPSHSVIEKGQTVTLRCDPISGHDNLYWYRRVMGKEIKFLLHFVKESKQDESGMPNNRFLAERTGGTYSTLKVQPAELEDSGVYFCASSLLATALNEQFFGPGTRLTVL.

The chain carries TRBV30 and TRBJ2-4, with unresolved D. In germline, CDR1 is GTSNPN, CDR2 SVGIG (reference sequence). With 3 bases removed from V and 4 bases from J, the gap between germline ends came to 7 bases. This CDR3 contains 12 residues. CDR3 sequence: CAWRHTKNIQYF. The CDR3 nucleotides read TGTGCCTGGAGGCACACTAAAAACATTCAGTACTTC.

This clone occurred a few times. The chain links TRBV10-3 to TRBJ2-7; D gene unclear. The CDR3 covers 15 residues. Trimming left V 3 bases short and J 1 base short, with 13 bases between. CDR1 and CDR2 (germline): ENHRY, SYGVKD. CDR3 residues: CAISDSATSSYEQYF. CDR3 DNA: TGTGCCATCAGTGATTCAGCCACTTCATCCTACGAGCAGTACTTC.

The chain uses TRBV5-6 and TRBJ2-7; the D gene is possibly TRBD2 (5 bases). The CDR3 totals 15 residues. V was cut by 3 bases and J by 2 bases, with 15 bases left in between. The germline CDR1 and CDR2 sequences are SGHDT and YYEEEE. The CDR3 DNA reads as TGTGCCAGCAGCTGGAGCGGAGTTCCAACCTACGAGCAGTACTTC. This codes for CASSWSGVPTYEQYF.

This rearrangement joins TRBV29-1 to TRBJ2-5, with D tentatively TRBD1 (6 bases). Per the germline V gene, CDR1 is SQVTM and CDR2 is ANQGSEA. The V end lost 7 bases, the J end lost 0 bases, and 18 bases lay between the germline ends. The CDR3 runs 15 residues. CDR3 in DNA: TGCAGCGGATCTAGGGGGTACGATTACCAAGAGACCCAGTACTTC. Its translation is CSGSRGYDYQETQYF. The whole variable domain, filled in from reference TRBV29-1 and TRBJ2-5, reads SAVISQKPSRDICQRGTSLTIQCQVDSQVTMMFWYRQQPGQSLTLIATANQGSEATYESGFVIDKFPISRPNLTFSTLTVSNMSPEDSSIYLCSGSRGYDYQETQYFGPGTRLLVL.

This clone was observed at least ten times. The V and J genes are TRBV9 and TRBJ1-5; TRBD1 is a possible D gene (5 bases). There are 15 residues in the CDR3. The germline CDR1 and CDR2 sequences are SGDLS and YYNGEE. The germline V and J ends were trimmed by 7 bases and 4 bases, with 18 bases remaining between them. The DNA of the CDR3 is TGTGCCAGCGAGGGTCGAACCAGGGCGAATCAGCCCCAGCATTTT. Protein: CASEGRTRANQPQHF. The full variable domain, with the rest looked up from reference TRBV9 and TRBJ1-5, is DSGVTQTPKHLITATGQRVTLRCSPRSGDLSVYWYQQSLDQGLQFLIQYYNGEERAKGNILERFSAQQFPDLHSELNLSSLELGDSALYFCASEGRTRANQPQHFGDGTRLSIL.

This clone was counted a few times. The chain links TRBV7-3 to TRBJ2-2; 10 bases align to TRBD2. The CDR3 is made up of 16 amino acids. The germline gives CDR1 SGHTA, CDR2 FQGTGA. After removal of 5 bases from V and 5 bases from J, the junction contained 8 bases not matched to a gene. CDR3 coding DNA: TGTGCCAGCAGCGCCCTAGCGGGAGCAGGGACCGGGGAGCTGTTTTTT. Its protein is CASSALAGAGTGELFF.

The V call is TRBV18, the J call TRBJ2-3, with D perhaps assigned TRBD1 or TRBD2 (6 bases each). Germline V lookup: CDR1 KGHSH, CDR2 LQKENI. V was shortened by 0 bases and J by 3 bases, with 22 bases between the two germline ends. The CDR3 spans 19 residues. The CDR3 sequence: CASSPPMGGGNRETDTQYF. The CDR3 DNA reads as TGTGCCAGCTCACCACCAATGGGAGGCGGGAACAGGGAAACAGATACGCAGTATTTT. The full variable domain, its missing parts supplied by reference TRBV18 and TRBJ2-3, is NAGVMQNPRHLVRRRGQEARLRCSPMKGHSHVYWYRQLPEEGLKFMVYLQKENIIDESGMPKERFSAEFPKEGPSILRIQQVVRGDSAAYFCASSPPMGGGNRETDTQYFGPGTRLTVL.

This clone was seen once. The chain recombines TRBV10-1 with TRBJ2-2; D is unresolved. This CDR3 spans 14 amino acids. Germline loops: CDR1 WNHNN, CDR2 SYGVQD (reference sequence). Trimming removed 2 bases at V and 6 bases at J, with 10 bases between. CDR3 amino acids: CASSESTVAGELFF. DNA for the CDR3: TGCGCCAGCAGTGAGAGTACAGTAGCCGGGGAGCTGTTTTTT.

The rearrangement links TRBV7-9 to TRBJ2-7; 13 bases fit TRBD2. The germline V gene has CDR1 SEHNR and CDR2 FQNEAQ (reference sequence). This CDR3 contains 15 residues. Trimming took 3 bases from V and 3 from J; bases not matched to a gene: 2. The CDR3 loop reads CASSLRTSGSYEQYF. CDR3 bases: TGTGCCAGCAGCTTGAGGACTAGCGGGAGCTACGAGCAGTACTTC. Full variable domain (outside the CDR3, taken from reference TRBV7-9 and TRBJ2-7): DTGVSQNPRHKITKRGQNVTFRCDPISEHNRLYWYRQTLGQGPEFLTYFQNEAQLEKSRLLSDRFSAERPKGSFSTLEIQRTEQGDSAMYLCASSLRTSGSYEQYFGPGTRLTVT.

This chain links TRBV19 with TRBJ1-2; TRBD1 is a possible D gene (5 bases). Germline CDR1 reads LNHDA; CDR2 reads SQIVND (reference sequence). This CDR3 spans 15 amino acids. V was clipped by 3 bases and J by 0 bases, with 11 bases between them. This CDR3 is CASSIQAGPNYGYTF. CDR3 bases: TGTGCCAGTAGTATTCAGGCAGGGCCTAACTATGGCTACACCTTC.

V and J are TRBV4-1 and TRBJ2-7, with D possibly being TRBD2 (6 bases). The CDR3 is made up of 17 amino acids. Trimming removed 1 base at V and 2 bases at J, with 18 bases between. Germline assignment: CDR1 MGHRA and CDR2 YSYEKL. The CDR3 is CASSQGHGGLRAYEQYF. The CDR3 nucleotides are TGCGCCAGCAGCCAAGGTCACGGGGGACTGAGGGCCTACGAGCAGTACTTC.

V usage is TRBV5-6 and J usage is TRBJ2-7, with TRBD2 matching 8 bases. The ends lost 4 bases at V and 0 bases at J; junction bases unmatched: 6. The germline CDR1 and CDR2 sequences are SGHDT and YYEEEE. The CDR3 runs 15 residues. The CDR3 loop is CASSPYGRASYEQYF. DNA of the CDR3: TGTGCCAGCAGCCCCTACGGGAGGGCCTCCTACGAGCAGTACTTC.